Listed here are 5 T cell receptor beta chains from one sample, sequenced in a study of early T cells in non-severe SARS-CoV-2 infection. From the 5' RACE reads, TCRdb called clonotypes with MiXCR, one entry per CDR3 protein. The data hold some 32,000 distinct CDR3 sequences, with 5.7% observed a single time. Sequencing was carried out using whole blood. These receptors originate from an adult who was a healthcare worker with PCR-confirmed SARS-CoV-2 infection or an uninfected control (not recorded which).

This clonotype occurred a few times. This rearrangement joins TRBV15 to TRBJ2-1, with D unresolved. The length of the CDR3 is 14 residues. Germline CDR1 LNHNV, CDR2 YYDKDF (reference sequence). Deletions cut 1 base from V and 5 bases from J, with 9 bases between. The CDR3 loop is CATSRGGTDNEQFF. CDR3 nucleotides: TGTGCCACCAGCAGAGGGGGTACAGACAATGAGCAGTTCTTC.

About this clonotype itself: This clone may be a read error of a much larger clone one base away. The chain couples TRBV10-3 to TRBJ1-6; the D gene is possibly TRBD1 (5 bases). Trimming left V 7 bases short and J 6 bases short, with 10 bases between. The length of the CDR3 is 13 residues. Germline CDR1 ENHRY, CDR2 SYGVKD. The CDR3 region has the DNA TGTGCCATCATTGGGGCGACTAATTCACCCCTCCACTTT. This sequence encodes CAIIGATNSPLHF.

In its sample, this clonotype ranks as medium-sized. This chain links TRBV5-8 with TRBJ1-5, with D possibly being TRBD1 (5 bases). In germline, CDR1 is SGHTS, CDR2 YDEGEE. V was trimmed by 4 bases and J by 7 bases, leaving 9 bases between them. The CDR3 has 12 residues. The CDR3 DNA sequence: TGTGCCAGCAGCCTCCGGGACCAGCCCCAGCATTTT. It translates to CASSLRDQPQHF.

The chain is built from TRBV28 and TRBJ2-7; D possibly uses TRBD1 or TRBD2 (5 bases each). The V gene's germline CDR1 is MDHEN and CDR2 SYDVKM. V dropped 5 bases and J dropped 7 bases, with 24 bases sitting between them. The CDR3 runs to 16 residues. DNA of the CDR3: TGTGCCAGCAGTCCCATTGGGGGTGACTACGGGGAAGAGCAGTACTTC. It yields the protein CASSPIGGDYGEEQYF.

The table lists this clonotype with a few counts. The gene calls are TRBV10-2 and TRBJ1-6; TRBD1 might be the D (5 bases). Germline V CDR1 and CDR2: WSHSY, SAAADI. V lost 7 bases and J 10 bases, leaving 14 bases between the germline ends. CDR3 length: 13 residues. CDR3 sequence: CASKAGLVSPLHF. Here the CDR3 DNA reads TGCGCCAGCAAAGCAGGGTTGGTCTCACCCCTCCACTTT.